This is a list of T cell receptor beta chains from one sample in a study of cytomegalovirus exposure and HLA in healthy donors. TCRdb's table, derived via immunoSEQ multiplex PCR, lists solely in-frame clones and lacks some. The profile covers roughly 150,000 clones, with 75% to 90% appearing a single time and 1.2% taken by the ten largest. Sequenced sample: PBMCs. The source is a boy between 2 and 10 years old in good health and CMV-seronegative. Both conserved end residues are part of each CDR3. A D gene is named only where the DNA matches it firmly. Clone size, where shown, is once, few, many, or a class for clones that have expanded.

clone size: NA; J gene: TRBJ2-3; V gene: TRBV27; D gene: NA; CDR3 protein: CASSWRDSTKPTDTQYF; CDR3 DNA: TGTGCCAGCAGTTGGCGGGACTCTACGAAACCCACAGATACGCAGTATTTT
clone size: once; J gene: TRBJ1-2; V gene: TRBV5-1; D gene: TRBD1; CDR3 protein: CASSSQGGLYGYTF; CDR3 DNA: TGCGCCAGCAGCTCGCAGGGGGGATTATATGGCTACACCTTC
clone size: NA; J gene: TRBJ2-3; V gene: TRBV6-5; D gene: NA; CDR3 protein: CASTAGAYTDTQYF; CDR3 DNA: TGTGCCAGCACGGCAGGCGCCTACACAGATACGCAGTATTTT
clone size: NA; J gene: TRBJ1-5; V gene: TRBV28; D gene: NA; CDR3 protein: CASKRGGNQPQHF; CDR3 DNA: TGTGCCAGCAAAAGGGGGGGGAACCAGCCCCAGCATTTT
clone size: NA; J gene: TRBJ2-2; V gene: TRBV7-8; D gene: TRBD2; CDR3 protein: CASSLEYRAGGTGELFF; CDR3 DNA: TGTGCCAGCAGCTTAGAATATCGAGCGGGAGGCACCGGGGAGCTGTTTTTT
clone size: NA; J gene: TRBJ2-7; V gene: TRBV14; D gene: TRBD1; CDR3 protein: CASSHPPGTGPYEQYF; CDR3 DNA: TGTGCCAGCAGCCATCCTCCCGGGACAGGGCCCTACGAGCAGTACTTC
clone size: NA; J gene: TRBJ2-4; V gene: TRBV4-1; D gene: TRBD2; CDR3 protein: CASSRTSGGLLAKNIQYF; CDR3 DNA: TGCGCCAGCAGCCGGACTAGCGGGGGGTTGCTAGCCAAAAACATTCAGTACTTC
clone size: once; J gene: TRBJ2-7; V gene: TRBV11-2; D gene: NA; CDR3 protein: CASSRAVAEQYF; CDR3 DNA: TGTGCCAGCAGCCGAGCTGTCGCTGAGCAGTACTTC
clone size: NA; J gene: TRBJ2-1; V gene: TRBV6-5; D gene: NA; CDR3 protein: CASTRGSEQFF; CDR3 DNA: TGTGCCAGCACAAGGGGCAGTGAGCAGTTCTTC
clone size: NA; J gene: TRBJ2-2; V gene: TRBV27; D gene: TRBD2; CDR3 protein: CASRRKAPTSGYYGELFF; CDR3 DNA: TGTGCCAGCAGGCGCAAAGCCCCGACTAGCGGGTATTACGGGGAGCTGTTTTTT
clone size: NA; J gene: TRBJ2-5; V gene: TRBV5-6; D gene: TRBD2; CDR3 protein: CASSGTGTSGEVTQYF; CDR3 DNA: TGTGCCAGCAGCGGTACTGGGACTAGCGGGGAGGTGACCCAGTACTTC
clone size: NA; J gene: TRBJ1-3; V gene: TRBV15; D gene: NA; CDR3 protein: CATSRETGSGADF; CDR3 DNA: TGTGCCACCAGCAGAGAAACAGGGTCGGGCGCCGATTTT
clone size: NA; J gene: TRBJ2-2; V gene: TRBV9; D gene: TRBD2; CDR3 protein: CASSPRGGGVTGELFF; CDR3 DNA: TGTGCCAGCAGCCCCCGTGGGGGAGGGGTCACCGGGGAGCTGTTTTTT
clone size: NA; J gene: TRBJ2-1; V gene: TRBV5-1; D gene: TRBD1; CDR3 protein: CASSLGGEDEQFF; CDR3 DNA: TGCGCCAGCAGCTTAGGGGGCGAGGATGAGCAGTTCTTC
clone size: NA; J gene: TRBJ1-2; V gene: TRBV18; D gene: NA; CDR3 protein: CASSNSGSPAGYTF; CDR3 DNA: TGTGCCAGCTCAAACTCGGGAAGCCCCGCGGGCTACACCTTC
clone size: NA; J gene: TRBJ1-6; V gene: TRBV5-8; D gene: NA; CDR3 protein: CASSSDMGSPLHF; CDR3 DNA: TGTGCCAGCAGCTCTGACATGGGCTCACCCCTCCACTTT
clone size: NA; J gene: TRBJ2-3; V gene: TRBV7-3; D gene: TRBD2; CDR3 protein: CASSLGREGADTQYF; CDR3 DNA: TGTGCCAGCAGCCTAGGCCGGGAGGGCGCAGATACGCAGTATTTT
clone size: NA; J gene: TRBJ1-1; V gene: TRBV7-3; D gene: NA; CDR3 protein: CASSPTTERAEAFF; CDR3 DNA: TGTGCCAGCAGCCCCACCACGGAGAGGGCTGAAGCTTTCTTT
clone size: NA; J gene: TRBJ2-6; V gene: TRBV6-5; D gene: NA; CDR3 protein: CASSYRGSGANVLTF; CDR3 DNA: TGTGCCAGCAGTTACAGGGGCTCTGGGGCCAACGTCCTGACTTTC
clone size: NA; J gene: TRBJ2-5; V gene: TRBV7-2; D gene: NA; CDR3 protein: CASSHREETQYF; CDR3 DNA: TGTGCCAGCAGCCACCGGGAAGAGACCCAGTACTTC
clone size: few; J gene: TRBJ1-2; V gene: TRBV7-9; D gene: NA; CDR3 protein: CASSLDGRGNYGYTF; CDR3 DNA: TGTGCCAGCAGCTTAGACGGCAGGGGAAACTATGGCTACACCTTC
clone size: NA; J gene: TRBJ1-4; V gene: TRBV7-2; D gene: TRBD1; CDR3 protein: CASSLMTGSLGLNEKLFF; CDR3 DNA: TGTGCCAGCAGCTTAATGACAGGGTCTCTCGGGCTTAATGAAAAACTGTTTTTT
clone size: NA; J gene: TRBJ2-1; V gene: TRBV4-3; D gene: NA; CDR3 protein: CASSQDGATSYNEQFF; CDR3 DNA: TGCGCCAGCAGCCAAGATGGAGCGACCTCCTACAATGAGCAGTTCTTC
clone size: few; J gene: TRBJ2-2; V gene: TRBV7-8; D gene: NA; CDR3 protein: CATSAGNTGELFF; CDR3 DNA: TGTGCCACCTCAGCGGGTAACACCGGGGAGCTGTTTTTT
clone size: NA; J gene: TRBJ2-1; V gene: TRBV2; D gene: NA; CDR3 protein: CASREGPSGKNNEQFF; CDR3 DNA: TGTGCCAGCAGGGAGGGGCCCTCCGGGAAGAACAATGAGCAGTTCTTC
clone size: NA; J gene: TRBJ1-4; V gene: TRBV7-9; D gene: TRBD1; CDR3 protein: CASSLRGHGQANEKLFF; CDR3 DNA: TGTGCCAGCAGCCTCAGGGGCCACGGACAGGCTAATGAAAAACTGTTTTTT
clone size: NA; J gene: TRBJ2-1; V gene: TRBV7-9; D gene: TRBD1; CDR3 protein: CASSFPTGGTNNEQFF; CDR3 DNA: TGTGCCAGCAGCTTCCCGACAGGGGGAACAAACAATGAGCAGTTCTTC
clone size: NA; J gene: TRBJ2-5; V gene: TRBV4-3; D gene: TRBD1; CDR3 protein: CASSQQPFGQGYETQYF; CDR3 DNA: TGCGCCAGCAGCCAACAACCCTTCGGACAGGGGTACGAGACCCAGTACTTC
clone size: NA; J gene: TRBJ2-1; V gene: TRBV10-1; D gene: TRBD2; CDR3 protein: CASHKAGGLSYNEQFF; CDR3 DNA: TGCGCCAGCCATAAAGCGGGGGGGTTATCCTACAATGAGCAGTTCTTC
clone size: NA; J gene: TRBJ2-3; V gene: TRBV7-9; D gene: TRBD2; CDR3 protein: CASSLGLAESDTQYF; CDR3 DNA: TGTGCCAGCAGCTTAGGCCTAGCGGAGTCAGATACGCAGTATTTT
clone size: NA; J gene: TRBJ2-1; V gene: TRBV23-1; D gene: NA; CDR3 protein: CASCIPSGGNEQFF; CDR3 DNA: TGCGCCAGCTGCATTCCTTCCGGCGGCAATGAGCAGTTCTTC
clone size: NA; J gene: TRBJ1-2; V gene: TRBV7-9; D gene: NA; CDR3 protein: CASSLEVGRWDGYTF; CDR3 DNA: TGTGCCAGCAGCTTAGAGGTTGGCAGGTGGGATGGCTACACCTTC
clone size: NA; J gene: TRBJ2-1; V gene: TRBV2; D gene: TRBD2; CDR3 protein: CASSETSAYNEQFF; CDR3 DNA: TGTGCCAGCAGTGAAACTAGCGCTTACAATGAGCAGTTCTTC
clone size: NA; J gene: TRBJ2-7; V gene: TRBV14; D gene: NA; CDR3 protein: CASSQGVWRRTYEQYF; CDR3 DNA: TGTGCCAGCAGCCAAGGTGTTTGGCGGCGGACCTACGAGCAGTACTTC
clone size: once; J gene: TRBJ2-2; V gene: TRBV14; D gene: NA; CDR3 protein: CASSRRTMTDNTGELFF; CDR3 DNA: TGTGCCAGCAGCCGCCGAACCATGACAGATAACACCGGGGAGCTGTTTTTT
clone size: once; J gene: TRBJ2-1; V gene: TRBV5-1; D gene: NA; CDR3 protein: CASSQDGGMDEQFF; CDR3 DNA: TGCGCCAGCAGCCAAGACGGGGGTATGGATGAGCAGTTCTTC
clone size: few; J gene: TRBJ2-3; V gene: TRBV7-8; D gene: TRBD2; CDR3 protein: CASSEEAGGVDTQYF; CDR3 DNA: TGTGCCAGCAGCGAGGAGGCGGGGGGTGTAGATACGCAGTATTTT
clone size: NA; J gene: TRBJ1-2; V gene: TRBV23-1; D gene: NA; CDR3 protein: CASSQSGRLNYGYTF; CDR3 DNA: TGCGCCAGCAGTCAATCTGGCAGACTTAACTATGGCTACACCTTC
clone size: NA; J gene: TRBJ1-6; V gene: TRBV11-2; D gene: NA; CDR3 protein: CASSQTGVSYNSPLHF; CDR3 DNA: TGTGCCAGCAGCCAAACCGGGGTCTCCTATAATTCACCCCTCCACTTT
clone size: NA; J gene: TRBJ2-3; V gene: TRBV6-6; D gene: TRBD2; CDR3 protein: CATALTSGAGDTQYF; CDR3 DNA: TGTGCCACCGCTCTGACTAGCGGGGCGGGAGATACGCAGTATTTT
clone size: NA; J gene: TRBJ1-3; V gene: TRBV6-1; D gene: TRBD1; CDR3 protein: CASSKTGAGNTIYF; CDR3 DNA: TGTGCCAGCAGCAAGACAGGGGCTGGAAACACCATATATTTT
clone size: once; J gene: TRBJ1-2; V gene: TRBV29-1; D gene: TRBD1; CDR3 protein: CSGGQGASRNYGYTF; CDR3 DNA: TGCAGCGGCGGACAGGGGGCTAGTCGTAACTATGGCTACACCTTC
clone size: NA; J gene: TRBJ2-2; V gene: TRBV19; D gene: NA; CDR3 protein: CASRALGTGELFF; CDR3 DNA: TGTGCCTCGAGGGCGTTAGGCACCGGGGAGCTGTTTTTT
clone size: NA; J gene: TRBJ2-1; V gene: TRBV27; D gene: TRBD2; CDR3 protein: CASSLSQTSGRRRNEQFF; CDR3 DNA: TGTGCCAGCAGTTTATCTCAGACTAGCGGGAGGCGTAGGAATGAGCAGTTCTTC
clone size: few; J gene: TRBJ2-7; V gene: TRBV7-9; D gene: NA; CDR3 protein: CASSLEAREQYF; CDR3 DNA: TGTGCCAGCAGCTTAGAAGCTAGGGAGCAGTACTTC
clone size: few; J gene: TRBJ2-5; V gene: TRBV7-2; D gene: NA; CDR3 protein: CASSTGLQETQYF; CDR3 DNA: TGTGCCAGCAGCACAGGACTACAAGAGACCCAGTACTTC
clone size: NA; J gene: TRBJ2-1; V gene: TRBV12-5; D gene: TRBD2; CDR3 protein: CASGSKGLAGGLSYNEQFF; CDR3 DNA: TGTGCTAGTGGTTCCAAGGGACTAGCGGGGGGTCTTAGCTACAATGAGCAGTTCTTC